This TCR beta chain was retrieved from a study of shared clonotypes between healthy human individuals. The wider study: Contributing individuals were two females and a few males aged 18 to 49. Study-wide points: Donor scarcity curtailed the genetic and exposure-history diversity represented herein.

Several immunoSEQ 96-well plates shared each subset's DNA, each plate a replicate. Sequencing of unsorted PBMC DNA was carried out using ten immunoSEQ deep assay plates. The table came from immunoSEQ multiplex PCR; TCRdb's copy has only in-frame clones and leaves some out. The profile shows about 480,000 clones, about four fifths of them singletons. The CDR3 runs 14 residues. V dropped 6 bases and J dropped 0 bases, with 8 bases sitting between them. Germline-derived CDR1 and CDR2 are MDHEN and SYDVKM. Comment on this clone: The antigen is not known.

This sequence was found in a woman aged 35 to 49 in good health. Some clones in this sample may be carry-over from other donors' samples. J is TRBJ2-2 and V is TRBV28, with a possible D match to TRBD2 (5 bases). Source material: PBMCs. The CDR3 loop reads CASRREANTGELFF. CDR3 nucleotides: TGTGCCAGCAGACGGGAAGCGAACACCGGGGAGCTGTTTTTT.